This TCR beta chain was sequenced for a study of spatial heterogeneity in lung cancer. As to time point: sample taken at primary tumor resection. The input material, whole RNA from tumor, nontumor lung or frozen PBMC, was sequenced unsorted. CDR1 and CDR2 from the germline V gene are MNHEY and SVGAGI. This CDR3 has 17 amino acids. The V end lost 0 bases, the J end lost 3 bases, and 15 bases lay between the germline ends. This clonotype was seen many times. TCRdb ran MiXCR on the 5' RACE reads and lists one entry per CDR3 protein. The sample includes tens of thousands of distinct CDR3 sequences, around 7% of them seen just once.

J is TRBJ1-3 and V is TRBV6-5; D not resolved. The sequencing used PBMCs, collected at surgery. The sequence came from a male donor with early-stage non-small cell lung cancer. This CDR3 is CASSYSINGVGGNTIYF. The CDR3, as DNA: TGTGCCAGCAGTTACTCGATAAATGGGGTTGGTGGAAACACCATATATTTT.